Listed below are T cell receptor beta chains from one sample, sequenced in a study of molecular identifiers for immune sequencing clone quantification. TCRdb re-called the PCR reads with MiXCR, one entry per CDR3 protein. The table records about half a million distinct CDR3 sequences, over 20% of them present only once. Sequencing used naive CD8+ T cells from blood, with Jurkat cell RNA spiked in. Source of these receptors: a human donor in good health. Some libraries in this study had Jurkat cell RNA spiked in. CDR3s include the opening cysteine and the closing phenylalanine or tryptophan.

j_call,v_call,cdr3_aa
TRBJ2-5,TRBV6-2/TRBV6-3,CAIGQGAQSETQYF
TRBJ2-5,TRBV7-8,CAGSLASGHQETQYF
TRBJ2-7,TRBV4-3,CASSQDWNKAYEQYF
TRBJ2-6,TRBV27,CASSFPGANVLTF
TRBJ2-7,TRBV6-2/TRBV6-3,CASSRVAGGPVYEQYF
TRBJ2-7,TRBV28,CASAGTSGAPYEQYF
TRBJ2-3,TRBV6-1,CASSLGQEYTDTQYF
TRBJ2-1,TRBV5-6,CASAGTPSSYNEQFF
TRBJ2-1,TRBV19,CASVPTSGGPLTYNEQFF
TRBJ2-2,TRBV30,CAWSLTDTGELFF
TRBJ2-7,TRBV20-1,CSARDRTGGPTYEQYF
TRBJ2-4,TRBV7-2,CASSLEGRTGKNIQYF
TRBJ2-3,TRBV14,CASSPGKVDTQYF
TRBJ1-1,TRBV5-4,CASRSFGGPNTEAFF
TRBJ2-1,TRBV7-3,CASSLTLSSYNEQFF
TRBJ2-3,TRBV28,CASSSSPASGRLTDTQYF
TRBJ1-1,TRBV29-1,CSVETGGEAFF
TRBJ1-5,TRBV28,CASSFDQPQHF
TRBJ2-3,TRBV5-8,CASSWGTRASTDTQYF
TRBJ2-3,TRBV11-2,CASSHLAGGTDTQYF
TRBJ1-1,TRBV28,CASSLPPPRAVIRTEAFF
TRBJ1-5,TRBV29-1,CSVGSGDNQPQHF
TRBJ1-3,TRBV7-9,CASSLSGVDGNTIYF
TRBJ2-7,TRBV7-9,CASSSGDRVNEQYF
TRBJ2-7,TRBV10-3,CAISDPSPASYEQYF
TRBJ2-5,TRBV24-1,CATSDQKTGTGGRETQYF
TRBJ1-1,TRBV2,CASNNPLTGNTEAFF
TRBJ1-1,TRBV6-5,CASSLGRGVGTEAFF
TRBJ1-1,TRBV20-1,CSAPRLSKNTEAFF
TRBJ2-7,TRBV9,CASSPGPASYEQYF
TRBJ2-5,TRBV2,CASRGFGGETQYF
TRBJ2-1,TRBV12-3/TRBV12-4,CASSLGGSVFYNEQFF
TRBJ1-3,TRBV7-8,CASSLRGRGNTIYF
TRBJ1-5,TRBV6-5,CASSAGGDQPQHF
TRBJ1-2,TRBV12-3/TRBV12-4,CASNGPVDSGYTF
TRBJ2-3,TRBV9,CASGVGAGVGDTQYF
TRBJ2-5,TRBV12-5,CASGGGQRQETQYF
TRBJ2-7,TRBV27,CASSTWTGSGASSYEQYF
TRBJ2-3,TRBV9,CASSVETSGGYTDTQYF
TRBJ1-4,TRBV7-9,CASSLSPGQGGNEKLFF
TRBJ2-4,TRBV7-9,CASSSYSRAKNIQYF
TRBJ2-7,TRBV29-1,CSVVGTGGYEQYF
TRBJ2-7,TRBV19,CASSAGGAPYEQYF
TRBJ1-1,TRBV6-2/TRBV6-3,CASSYLGTAYTEALF
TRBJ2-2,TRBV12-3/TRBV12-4,CASSPSGGDVTGELFF
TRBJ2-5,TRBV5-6,CASSLDRGGAGETQYF
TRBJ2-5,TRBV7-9,CASSSVAGGSETQYF
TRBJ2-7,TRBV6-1,CASSEKVTSFYEQYF
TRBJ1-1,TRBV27,CASSPIMGGGMNTEAFF
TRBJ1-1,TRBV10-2,CASSDNYGGTEAFF
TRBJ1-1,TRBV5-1,CASSSLTGATEAFF
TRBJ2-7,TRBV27,CASSLIGGQRYEQYF
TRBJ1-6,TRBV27,CASSVVNSPLHF
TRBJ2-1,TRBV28,CASSLSASGSADEQFF
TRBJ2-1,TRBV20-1,CSAKSGYSYNEQFF
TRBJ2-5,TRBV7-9,CASSQTIKGTDSQETQYF
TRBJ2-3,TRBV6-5,CASSYGGDFTDTQYF